This TCR beta chain was profiled in a study of blood T cell repertoires in COVID-19. Study-wide context: COVID-19 samples, acute and convalescent, were from the United States, Italy and Spain. Sample material is recorded as cDNA or gDNA derived from T cells, B-cell-depleted T cells, or PBMCs.

V was cut by 3 bases and J by 5 bases, with 17 bases left in between. Germline CDR1 SGHAT, CDR2 FQNNGV. CDR3 length: 16 amino acids. The authors' processing: Amplification with reference gene primers provided the estimates of nucleated cell counts. Sequencing used immunoSEQ multiplex PCR; TCRdb keeps in-frame clones, though not all of them. Clonal size and the V and J genes are those of that table, whereas D and trimming came from the DNA. The sample includes about 230,000 clones, roughly 84% of them seen just once. Sequencing was performed on peripheral blood. The receptor comes from a man aged 45 to 65 with active or convalescent COVID-19. The chain is built from TRBV11-2 and TRBJ2-1, with TRBD1 as a possible D gene (6 bases). The CDR3 reads CASSFRQVADNNEQFF. The CDR3 DNA sequence: TGTGCCAGCAGCTTCCGACAGGTAGCCGACAACAATGAGCAGTTCTTC.